This T cell receptor beta chain stems from a study of blood T cell repertoires in COVID-19. The authors' processing: Amplified reference gene primers provided the basis for estimating nucleated cell counts. Sequenced by immunoSEQ multiplex PCR; TCRdb stores in-frame clones only, minus some. D and trimming were read from the DNA, whereas the V and J calls and clone size are those reported in that table. The sample has more than 14,000 clones, around 85% seen once; the top ten hold around 15%. There are a few counts of this clone. Sequenced material: peripheral blood. This clonotype was sampled from a human donor in a cohort sampled during active COVID-19.

CDR3 region: CASSYGAGTSRGYEQYF. In DNA form, the CDR3 reads TGTGCCAGCAGTTACGGCGCCGGGACTAGCAGAGGATACGAGCAGTACTTC. The rearrangement links TRBV6-2 or TRBV6-3 to TRBJ2-7; TRBD2 matches at 9 bases. CDR1 is MNHEY, CDR2 SVGEGT, per germline. The V and J ends lost 2 bases and 4 bases, in that order; junction bases with no gene match: 12. The CDR3 length is 17 residues.